This TCR beta chain was captured by sequencing in a study of Ad26.COV2.S vaccination and SARS-CoV-2 variants. As for the study in general: Dosing was one shot or two shots 56 days apart. Study results and caveats: Assessments of TCR breadth and depth may have underestimated the total T cell responses. Greater spike-specific TCR breadth was seen in vaccine recipients than in placebo recipients.

The length of the CDR3 is 15 residues. V lost 5 bases, J lost 0 bases, and 2 bases stayed unmatched. Looked up from germline, CDR1 is SGHAT and CDR2 is FQNNGV. Method: immunoSEQ multiplex PCR; TCRdb's copy keeps in-frame clones and lacks some. The sample holds 350,000 to 400,000 clones; around nine tenths are singletons and the top ten take under 3.5%. Notes on this clone: Its antigen remains unidentified.

Treatment specified: around 19 received Ad26.COV2.S at low or high dose, single or two shots; five or six received placebo; per-sample allocation not given. Following the first vaccine or placebo injection, samples were taken on day 63. Expressing Wuhan-strain SARS-CoV-2 spike, an Ad26 vector served as the vaccine. The chain joins TRBV11-2 to TRBJ2-7; 12 positions match TRBD2. The source is a person between 18 and 65 years old who received the Ad26.COV2.S COVID-19 vaccine or a placebo. The sample consisted of peripheral blood, taken in a trial of Ad26.COV2.S vaccine versus placebo. CDR3 sequence reads: CASSKLAGGSYEQYF. The CDR3 DNA reads TGTGCCAGCAGCAAACTAGCGGGGGGCTCCTACGAGCAGTACTTC.